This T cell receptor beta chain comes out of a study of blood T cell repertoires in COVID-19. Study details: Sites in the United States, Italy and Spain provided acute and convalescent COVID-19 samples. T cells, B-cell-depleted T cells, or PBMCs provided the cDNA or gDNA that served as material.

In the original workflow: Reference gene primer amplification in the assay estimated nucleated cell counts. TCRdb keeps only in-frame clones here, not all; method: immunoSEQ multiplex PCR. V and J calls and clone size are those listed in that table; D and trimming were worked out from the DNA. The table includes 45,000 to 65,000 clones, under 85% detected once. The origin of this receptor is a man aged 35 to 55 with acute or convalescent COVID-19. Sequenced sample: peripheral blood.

CDR3 amino acids: CASSFQGARQIYGYTF. As DNA, the CDR3 is TGTGCCAGCAGTTTCCAGGGGGCGCGTCAAATCTATGGCTACACCTTC. J is TRBJ1-2 and V is TRBV27; 8 bases are shared with TRBD1. The length of the CDR3 is 16 residues. Per the germline V gene, CDR1 is MNHEY and CDR2 is SMNVEV (reference sequence). Trimming removed 3 bases from V and 4 bases from J; junction bases left unmatched: 10.